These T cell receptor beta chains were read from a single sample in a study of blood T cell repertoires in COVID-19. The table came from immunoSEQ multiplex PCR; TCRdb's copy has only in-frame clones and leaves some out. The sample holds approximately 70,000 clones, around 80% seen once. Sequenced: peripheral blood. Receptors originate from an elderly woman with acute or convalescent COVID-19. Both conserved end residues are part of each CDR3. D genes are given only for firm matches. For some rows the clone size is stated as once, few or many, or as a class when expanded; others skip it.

CDR3 DNA: TGTGCCAGCAGCGGGGGGGCGAACACAGATACGCAGTATTTT
CDR3 protein: CASSGGANTDTQYF
J gene: TRBJ2-3
clone size: NA
V gene: TRBV3-1/TRBV3-2
D gene: NA

CDR3 DNA: TGTGCCAGCAGTTTAAGGACAATCGTAGCAGATACGCAGTATTTT
CDR3 protein: CASSLRTIVADTQYF
J gene: TRBJ2-3
clone size: NA
V gene: TRBV6-2/TRBV6-3
D gene: NA

CDR3 DNA: TGCGCCAGCAGTGATCTCGTGGGGACACAAGAGACCCAGTACTTC
CDR3 protein: CASSDLVGTQETQYF
J gene: TRBJ2-5
clone size: NA
V gene: TRBV10-1
D gene: NA

CDR3 DNA: TGTGCCAGCAGTTTCCGGACTAGCGGGAGAGGCGCCGGGGAGCTGTTTTTT
CDR3 protein: CASSFRTSGRGAGELFF
J gene: TRBJ2-2
clone size: NA
V gene: TRBV27
D gene: TRBD2

CDR3 DNA: TGTGCCAGCAGTTACGCCACCGGGACAGAACTTTACGAGCAGTACTTC
CDR3 protein: CASSYATGTELYEQYF
J gene: TRBJ2-7
clone size: NA
V gene: TRBV6-5
D gene: TRBD1

CDR3 DNA: TGTGCCAGCAGTTACGGGACAGGGGGTGGAAACACTGAAGCTTTCTTT
CDR3 protein: CASSYGTGGGNTEAFF
J gene: TRBJ1-1
clone size: NA
V gene: TRBV6-5
D gene: TRBD1

CDR3 DNA: TGCGCCAGCAGCTTGGCCAATCGGGGAAATGACGAGCAGTACTTC
CDR3 protein: CASSLANRGNDEQYF
J gene: TRBJ2-7
clone size: NA
V gene: TRBV5-1
D gene: NA

CDR3 DNA: TGTGCCAGCAGTTTACTGACTGAAGCTTTCTTT
CDR3 protein: CASSLLTEAFF
J gene: TRBJ1-1
clone size: NA
V gene: TRBV28
D gene: NA

CDR3 DNA: TGTGCCAGCTCACCACCTGGGGCACAGCGGAACACTGAAGCTTTCTTT
CDR3 protein: CASSPPGAQRNTEAFF
J gene: TRBJ1-1
clone size: NA
V gene: TRBV18
D gene: NA

CDR3 DNA: TGTGCCAGCAGGAAGGACAGGGGGAATCACAATGAGCAGTTCTTC
CDR3 protein: CASRKDRGNHNEQFF
J gene: TRBJ2-1
clone size: NA
V gene: TRBV2
D gene: TRBD1

CDR3 DNA: TGTGCCAGCAGCCCAACAGACAATCAGCCCCAGCATTTT
CDR3 protein: CASSPTDNQPQHF
J gene: TRBJ1-5
clone size: NA
V gene: TRBV9
D gene: NA

CDR3 DNA: TGTGCCAGCAGCTTGGGGATAGCGGGATTCGGTGAGCAGTTCTTC
CDR3 protein: CASSLGIAGFGEQFF
J gene: TRBJ2-1
clone size: NA
V gene: TRBV5-4
D gene: TRBD2

CDR3 DNA: TGTGCCAGCAGCTCCCCAAGCAGGGCTAACTATGGCTACACCTTC
CDR3 protein: CASSSPSRANYGYTF
J gene: TRBJ1-2
clone size: NA
V gene: TRBV7-2
D gene: NA

CDR3 DNA: TGCGCCAGCAGCCTAGGGACAGTTGGAGGGGTGAGCACTGAAGCTTTCTTT
CDR3 protein: CASSLGTVGGVSTEAFF
J gene: TRBJ1-1
clone size: NA
V gene: TRBV5-1
D gene: TRBD1

CDR3 DNA: TGTGCCAGCAGCCAAGATTTCGGTCGGGGGAGGGAGACCCAGTACTTC
CDR3 protein: CASSQDFGRGRETQYF
J gene: TRBJ2-5
clone size: once
V gene: TRBV4-2
D gene: NA

CDR3 DNA: TGTGCCAGCAGCTTCGGACAGGGGGCTTCCCACTACGAGCAGTACTTC
CDR3 protein: CASSFGQGASHYEQYF
J gene: TRBJ2-7
clone size: NA
V gene: TRBV7-2
D gene: TRBD1

CDR3 DNA: TGTGCCAGCAGCGCCTCGACTAGTAACACCTACAATGAGCAGTTCTTC
CDR3 protein: CASSASTSNTYNEQFF
J gene: TRBJ2-1
clone size: NA
V gene: TRBV9
D gene: NA

CDR3 DNA: TGTGCCAGTACCTCTCGGCCGGGCGAGCAGTACTTC
CDR3 protein: CASTSRPGEQYF
J gene: TRBJ2-7
clone size: NA
V gene: TRBV19
D gene: NA

CDR3 DNA: TGTGCCAGCAGCATAGGGACTAGCGACGCAGATACGCAGTATTTT
CDR3 protein: CASSIGTSDADTQYF
J gene: TRBJ2-3
clone size: NA
V gene: TRBV7-7
D gene: TRBD2

CDR3 DNA: TGTGCCAGCAGCTTAAGGACTAGCGGGAGGGCCAGTGAGCAGTTCTTC
CDR3 protein: CASSLRTSGRASEQFF
J gene: TRBJ2-1
clone size: NA
V gene: TRBV5-8
D gene: TRBD2

CDR3 DNA: TGTGCCAGTAGTCCTCTCGCGGGCGGCAATGAGCAGTTCTTC
CDR3 protein: CASSPLAGGNEQFF
J gene: TRBJ2-1
clone size: NA
V gene: TRBV19
D gene: NA

CDR3 DNA: TGTGCCAGTAGTGGGGCTAGGACAGACCAGAACACTGAAGCTTTCTTT
CDR3 protein: CASSGARTDQNTEAFF
J gene: TRBJ1-1
clone size: NA
V gene: TRBV19
D gene: NA

CDR3 DNA: TGTGCCAGCAGCCCCGGGGGAAACATTCAGTACTTC
CDR3 protein: CASSPGGNIQYF
J gene: TRBJ2-4
clone size: medium-sized
V gene: TRBV9
D gene: NA

CDR3 DNA: TGTGCCGTTAAAGGGGATTACTCTGGAAACACCATATATTTT
CDR3 protein: CAVKGDYSGNTIYF
J gene: TRBJ1-3
clone size: NA
V gene: TRBV19
D gene: NA

CDR3 DNA: TGTGCCAGCAGTTCCCCGGGACAGATCTACGAGCAGTACTTC
CDR3 protein: CASSSPGQIYEQYF
J gene: TRBJ2-7
clone size: NA
V gene: TRBV28
D gene: TRBD1

CDR3 DNA: TGTGCCAGCACCGGGACTAGCGGGAGGGTAAATGAGCAGTTCTTC
CDR3 protein: CASTGTSGRVNEQFF
J gene: TRBJ2-1
clone size: NA
V gene: TRBV3-1/TRBV3-2
D gene: TRBD2

CDR3 DNA: TGTGCCAGTAGTATTGCGACTGAAGCTTTCTTT
CDR3 protein: CASSIATEAFF
J gene: TRBJ1-1
clone size: NA
V gene: TRBV19
D gene: NA

CDR3 DNA: TGTGCCAGCAGCAAAGTCCCCAGGGTCCACAGCTCCTACGAGCAGTACTTC
CDR3 protein: CASSKVPRVHSSYEQYF
J gene: TRBJ2-7
clone size: once
V gene: TRBV21-1
D gene: NA

CDR3 DNA: TGTGCCAGCAGCCAACTAGCGGGAGTAGCTTACGAGCAGTACTTC
CDR3 protein: CASSQLAGVAYEQYF
J gene: TRBJ2-7
clone size: NA
V gene: TRBV7-2
D gene: TRBD2

CDR3 DNA: TGTGCCATCAGTGAGCAGGGCGGGACCCACGGAGAGACCCAGTACTTC
CDR3 protein: CAISEQGGTHGETQYF
J gene: TRBJ2-5
clone size: NA
V gene: TRBV10-3
D gene: NA

CDR3 DNA: TGTGCCAGCAGCTTATTTGGTCAGGGCGGCGAGCAGTACTTC
CDR3 protein: CASSLFGQGGEQYF
J gene: TRBJ2-7
clone size: NA
V gene: TRBV7-8
D gene: NA

CDR3 DNA: TGTGCCAGCAGTCCACACTGGACAGCCAGCTCCTACGAGCAGTACTTC
CDR3 protein: CASSPHWTASSYEQYF
J gene: TRBJ2-7
clone size: NA
V gene: TRBV28
D gene: NA

CDR3 DNA: TGTGCCAGCAGTTACTCGAGGGTTAACTATGGCTACACCTTC
CDR3 protein: CASSYSRVNYGYTF
J gene: TRBJ1-2
clone size: NA
V gene: TRBV6-5
D gene: NA

CDR3 DNA: TGTGCCAGCAGCTTTGACAGGGGGGGGCACTACGAGCAGTACTTC
CDR3 protein: CASSFDRGGHYEQYF
J gene: TRBJ2-7
clone size: NA
V gene: TRBV5-5
D gene: TRBD1

CDR3 DNA: TGTGCCAGCAGTTTATCCAGCGGGAGGGATACGCAGTATTTT
CDR3 protein: CASSLSSGRDTQYF
J gene: TRBJ2-3
clone size: few
V gene: TRBV27
D gene: TRBD2

CDR3 DNA: TGTGCCAGCAGTCTCGGAGGGATCGGCGCGAACACTGAAGCTTTCTTT
CDR3 protein: CASSLGGIGANTEAFF
J gene: TRBJ1-1
clone size: few
V gene: TRBV6-6
D gene: NA

CDR3 DNA: TGTGCCAGCAGCTCGACAGATTCTGGAAACACCATATATTTT
CDR3 protein: CASSSTDSGNTIYF
J gene: TRBJ1-3
clone size: NA
V gene: TRBV9
D gene: NA

CDR3 DNA: TGTGCCAGCAGCGACGGGGGAAGGGGCACTGAAGCTTTCTTT
CDR3 protein: CASSDGGRGTEAFF
J gene: TRBJ1-1
clone size: NA
V gene: TRBV6-2/TRBV6-3
D gene: NA

CDR3 DNA: TGTGCCAGCAGTCAAATCCAGGGGAAGAATTCACCCCTCCACTTT
CDR3 protein: CASSQIQGKNSPLHF
J gene: TRBJ1-6
clone size: NA
V gene: TRBV2
D gene: NA

CDR3 DNA: TGTGCCAGCAGCTTAAGGACAGGGGGCGAAAAACTGTTTTTT
CDR3 protein: CASSLRTGGEKLFF
J gene: TRBJ1-4
clone size: NA
V gene: TRBV7-9
D gene: TRBD1

CDR3 DNA: TGTGCCAGCAGGAGGACCAGGGGACGCCAAGAGACCCAGTACTTC
CDR3 protein: CASRRTRGRQETQYF
J gene: TRBJ2-5
clone size: NA
V gene: TRBV2
D gene: NA

CDR3 DNA: TGTGCCAGCAACCAGCTCCGACTAGCGGGAGGAGGAACCTACGAGCAGTACTTC
CDR3 protein: CASNQLRLAGGGTYEQYF
J gene: TRBJ2-7
clone size: NA
V gene: TRBV2
D gene: TRBD2

CDR3 DNA: TGCGCCAGCAGCCTTGGGAGTCCGGGACAGGGGAAGTACTTC
CDR3 protein: CASSLGSPGQGKYF
J gene: TRBJ2-7
clone size: NA
V gene: TRBV5-1
D gene: TRBD1

CDR3 DNA: TGTGCCAGCAGCTTACCTCGGGTTAGCACAGATACGCAGTATTTT
CDR3 protein: CASSLPRVSTDTQYF
J gene: TRBJ2-3
clone size: NA
V gene: TRBV11-1
D gene: NA

CDR3 DNA: TGTGCCACCAGCAGAGCAGGGGGAAATGAGCAGTTCTTC
CDR3 protein: CATSRAGGNEQFF
J gene: TRBJ2-1
clone size: NA
V gene: TRBV15
D gene: TRBD1

CDR3 DNA: TGTGCCAGCAGCTTAGACTTTGGGGGGACAGGGGGCTTTGAGCAGTACTTC
CDR3 protein: CASSLDFGGTGGFEQYF
J gene: TRBJ2-7
clone size: NA
V gene: TRBV7-8
D gene: TRBD1